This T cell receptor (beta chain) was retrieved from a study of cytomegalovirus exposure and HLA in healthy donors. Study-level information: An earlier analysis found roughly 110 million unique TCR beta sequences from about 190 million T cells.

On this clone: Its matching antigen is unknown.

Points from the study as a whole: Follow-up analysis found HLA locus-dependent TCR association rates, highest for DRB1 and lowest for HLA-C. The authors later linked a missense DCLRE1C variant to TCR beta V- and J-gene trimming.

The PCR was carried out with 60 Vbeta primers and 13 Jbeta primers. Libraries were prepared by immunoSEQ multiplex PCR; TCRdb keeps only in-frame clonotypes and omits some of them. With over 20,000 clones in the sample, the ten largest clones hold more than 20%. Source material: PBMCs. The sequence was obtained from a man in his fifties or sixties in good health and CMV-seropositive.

CDR3 sequence reads: CASSKGPNPGDGYTF. The CDR3 coding sequence is TGTGCCAGCAGCAAGGGACCGAATCCAGGGGATGGCTACACCTTC. V usage is TRBV5-4 and J usage is TRBJ1-2, with D possibly being TRBD1 (6 bases). There are 15 residues in the CDR3. Germline V lookup: CDR1 SGHNT, CDR2 YYREEE (reference sequence). V lost 4 bases, J lost 6 bases, and 19 bases lay in between.